This TCR beta chain was sequenced for a study of OX40 agonist ivuxolimab in advanced cancers. For the study at large: Those enrolled were roughly 85% male, with a mean age of around 55 years and ages from about 20 to 79. Regarding the study as a whole: Clonal expansion in partial responders at 0.1-3.0 mg/kg ranked among the lowest. Circulating CD4+ and CD8+ T cells showed clonal expansion by week 6 at 0.1 to 3.0 mg/kg.

V gave up 3 bases and J gave up 8 bases, with 16 bases separating them. The length of the CDR3 is 14 residues. In germline, CDR1 is SGHTA, CDR2 FQGNSA. Sequencing used immunoSEQ multiplex PCR; TCRdb keeps in-frame clones, though not all of them. The sample has about 150,000 clones, around 94% seen once. Sampled blood was obtained at baseline, cycle 4 day 1, and cycle 7 day 1. Points on this clone: Its antigen is currently unknown.

The chain is built from TRBV7-2 and TRBJ1-2, with a possible D match to TRBD1 (6 bases). This TCR came from an adult with an advanced solid tumor such as melanoma, head and neck, liver or kidney cancer. Specimen: CD4+ or CD8+ T cells sorted from blood, collected in a trial of the OX40 agonist ivuxolimab. In DNA form, the CDR3 reads TGTGCCAGCAGCTTCCCGGACAGATGGGAAGGCTACACCTTC. This gives the protein CASSFPDRWEGYTF.